The present T cell receptor beta chain was sequenced within a study of OX40 agonist ivuxolimab in advanced cancers. The CDR3 has 13 amino acids. Trimming cost V 1 base and J 4 bases, with 8 bases left between them. The V gene's germline CDR1 is SGHDT and CDR2 YYEEEE. Only in-frame clones appear in the TCRdb table, and some are missing; sequencing was by immunoSEQ multiplex PCR. The sample includes fewer than 25,000 clones, roughly three quarters seen only once; the top ten take about 1.5%. Source: CD4+ or CD8+ T cells sorted from blood, taken in a trial of the OX40 agonist ivuxolimab. The source is an adult with an advanced solid tumor such as melanoma, head and neck, liver or kidney cancer. The chain carries TRBV5-6 and TRBJ1-2; D uncertain. In DNA, the CDR3 is TGTGCCAGCAGCTTGTCGGAGGGCTATGGCTACACCTTC. The encoded protein is CASSLSEGYGYTF.